This is a list of T cell receptor beta chains from one sample in a study of blood T cell repertoires in COVID-19. Only in-frame clones appear in the TCRdb table, and some are missing; sequencing was by immunoSEQ multiplex PCR. This sample carries about 160,000 clones, more than 65% of them seen once, and the ten largest clones take approximately 10%. Material for sequencing was peripheral blood. The receptors were sampled from a woman over 75 with active or convalescent COVID-19. The CDR3 runs from the conserved cysteine through the conserved F or W. The D gene is left open where the match is weak.

d_gene | j_gene | v_gene | CDR3aa | CDR3nt
. | TRBJ2-2 | TRBV7-2 | CASSPLGGPGTGELFF | TGTGCCAGCAGCCCTCTTGGAGGGCCTGGCACCGGGGAGCTGTTTTTT
TRBD1 | TRBJ2-1 | TRBV19 | CASSPTGGNEQFF | TGTGCCAGTAGTCCCACAGGGGGCAATGAGCAGTTCTTC
. | TRBJ2-7 | TRBV30 | CAWSGRQSNYEQYF | TGTGCCTGGAGTGGCCGACAGAGTAACTACGAGCAGTACTTC
. | TRBJ1-2 | TRBV4-1 | CASSQDSGAWGGGYTF | TGCGCCAGCAGCCAAGATTCCGGGGCTTGGGGAGGTGGCTACACCTTC
TRBD1 | TRBJ2-1 | TRBV28 | CASSGGQGNRFF | TGTGCCAGCAGCGGGGGACAGGGGAACCGTTTCTTC
. | TRBJ1-4 | TRBV7-2 | CASSLRRGSEKLFF | TGTGCCAGCAGCTTACGGAGGGGATCTGAAAAACTGTTTTTT
. | TRBJ1-3 | TRBV18 | CASSPLGTGLGNTIYF | TGTGCCAGCTCACCACTAGGTACTGGGCTGGGAAACACCATATATTTT
. | TRBJ2-7 | TRBV5-1 | CASSLVITYEQYF | TGCGCCAGTTCACTAGTGATCACCTACGAGCAGTACTTC
. | TRBJ2-3 | TRBV5-1 | CASEGAGSTDTQYF | TGCGCCAGCGAGGGTGCTGGGAGCACAGATACGCAGTATTTT
TRBD1 | TRBJ2-3 | TRBV27 | CASSPGSGQGPFGTDTQYF | TGTGCCAGCAGTCCAGGATCGGGACAGGGGCCTTTTGGGACAGATACGCAGTATTTT
TRBD2 | TRBJ2-3 | TRBV28 | CASSFSELAGADTQYF | TGTGCCAGCAGTTTCTCTGAACTAGCGGGAGCAGATACGCAGTATTTT
. | TRBJ2-1 | TRBV7-3 | CASSLSGGVNNEQFF | TGTGCCAGCAGCTTAAGCGGCGGGGTAAACAATGAGCAGTTCTTC
. | TRBJ1-1 | TRBV11-2 | CASSEFGGHTEAFF | TGTGCCAGCAGCGAATTCGGAGGTCACACTGAAGCTTTCTTT
. | TRBJ1-5 | TRBV6-2/TRBV6-3 | CASSYSGGYSNQPQHF | TGTGCCAGCAGTTACTCAGGAGGGTATAGCAATCAGCCCCAGCATTTT